Only a few counts were recorded for the clone carrying this T cell receptor (beta chain). The antigen remains undetermined. Every sampled donor was Caucasian and healthy. This record belongs to a study of identical twins. Study-level findings and limits: Compared with models, monozygotic twins showed more out-of-frame TCR alpha sharing.

TCRdb re-analysed the 5' RACE reads in MiXCR, keeping a single row per CDR3 protein. The sample has approximately 410,000 distinct CDR3 sequences; roughly 18% are singletons. V shed 0 bases and J shed 5 bases, with 9 bases lying between them. CDR3 size: 14 residues. Germline V gives CDR1 SGDLS, CDR2 YYNGEE. The clonotype originates from a man over 45 in good health. The material sequenced was naive T cells sorted from blood. This rearrangement joins TRBV9 to TRBJ2-1; D perhaps matches TRBD1 (6 bases). As DNA, the CDR3 is TGTGCCAGCAGCGTAGGGCAGGGGAACAATGAGCAGTTCTTC. As protein: CASSVGQGNNEQFF.